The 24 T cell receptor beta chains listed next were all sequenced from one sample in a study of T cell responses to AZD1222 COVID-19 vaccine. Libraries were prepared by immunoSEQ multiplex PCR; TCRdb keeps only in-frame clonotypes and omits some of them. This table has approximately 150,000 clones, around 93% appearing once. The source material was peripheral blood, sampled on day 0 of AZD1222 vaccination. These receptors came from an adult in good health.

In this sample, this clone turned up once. The CDR3 nucleotides are TGTGCCAGCAGCGATCCAGGGGATTACTCTGGAAACACCATATATTTT. It translates to CASSDPGDYSGNTIYF. The chain combines TRBV5-6 with TRBJ1-3; weak D call: TRBD1 (6 bases). Per the germline V gene, CDR1 is SGHDT and CDR2 is YYEEEE. The CDR3 runs 16 residues. Between the trimmed V and J ends, which lost 4 bases and 0 bases, there was a span of 14 bases. The full variable domain, in which reference TRBV5-6 and TRBJ1-3 provide the parts outside the CDR3, is DAGVTQSPTHLIKTRGQQVTLRCSPKSGHDTVSWYQQALGQGPQFIFQYYEEEERQRGNFPDRFSGHQFPNYSSELNVNALLLGDSALYLCASSDPGDYSGNTIYFGEGSWLTVV.

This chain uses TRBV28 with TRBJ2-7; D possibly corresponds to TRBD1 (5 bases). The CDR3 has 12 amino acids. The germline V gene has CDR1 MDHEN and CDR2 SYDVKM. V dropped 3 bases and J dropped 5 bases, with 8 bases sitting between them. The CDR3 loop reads CASSFRQNEQYF. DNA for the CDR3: TGTGCCAGCAGTTTCCGACAGAACGAGCAGTACTTC.

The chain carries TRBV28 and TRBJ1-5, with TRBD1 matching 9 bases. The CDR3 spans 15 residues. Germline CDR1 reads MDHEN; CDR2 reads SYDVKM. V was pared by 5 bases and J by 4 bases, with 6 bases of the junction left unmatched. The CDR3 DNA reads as TGTGCCAGCAGTCGGACAGGGGCGCTTAATCAGCCCCAGCATTTT. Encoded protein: CASSRTGALNQPQHF.

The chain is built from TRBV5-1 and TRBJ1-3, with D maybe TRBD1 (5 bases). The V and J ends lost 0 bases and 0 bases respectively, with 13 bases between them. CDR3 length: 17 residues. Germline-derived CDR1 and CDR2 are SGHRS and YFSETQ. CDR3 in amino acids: CASSLGGYRLSGNTIYF. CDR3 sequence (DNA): TGCGCCAGCAGCTTGGGGGGGTACAGACTCTCTGGAAACACCATATATTTT.

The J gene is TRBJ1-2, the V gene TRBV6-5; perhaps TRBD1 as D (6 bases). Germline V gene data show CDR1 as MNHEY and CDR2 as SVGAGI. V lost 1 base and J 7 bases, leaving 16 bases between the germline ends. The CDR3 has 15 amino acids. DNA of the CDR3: TGTGCCAGCAGTTACTATCGGCAGGGGCCCCTTGGCTACACCTTC. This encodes CASSYYRQGPLGYTF.

The CDR3 DNA follows: TGTGCCAGCAACCAGGGGTGGAATTCACCCCTCCACTTT. It is translated as CASNQGWNSPLHF. The genes are TRBV2 and TRBJ1-6, with D possibly being TRBD1 (6 bases). This CDR3 region has 13 residues. Per the germline V gene, CDR1 is SNHLY and CDR2 is FYNNEI. Trimming took 7 bases from V and 7 from J, leaving 11 bases between them.

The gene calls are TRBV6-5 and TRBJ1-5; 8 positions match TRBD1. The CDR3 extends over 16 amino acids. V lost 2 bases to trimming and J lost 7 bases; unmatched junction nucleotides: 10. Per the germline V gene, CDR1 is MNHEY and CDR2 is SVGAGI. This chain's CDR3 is CASSYPGQGGGQPQHF. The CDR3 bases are TGTGCCAGCAGTTACCCCGGACAGGGCGGCGGACAGCCCCAGCATTTT.

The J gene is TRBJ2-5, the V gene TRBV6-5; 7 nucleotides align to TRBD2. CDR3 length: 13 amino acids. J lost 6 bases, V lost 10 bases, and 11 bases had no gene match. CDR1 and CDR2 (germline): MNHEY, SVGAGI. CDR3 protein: CATRDGGSKTQYF. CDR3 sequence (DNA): TGTGCCACCAGAGACGGGGGGTCAAAGACCCAGTACTTC.

CDR3 protein: CASKGSISSYNSPLHF. In DNA form, the CDR3 reads TGTGCCAGCAAGGGCAGCATAAGCTCCTATAATTCACCCCTCCACTTT. The rearrangement uses TRBV2 and TRBJ1-6, with D unresolved. Germline V gives CDR1 SNHLY, CDR2 FYNNEI. This CDR3 is 16 amino acids long. With 7 bases removed from V and 0 bases from J, the gap between germline ends came to 13 bases. Looking up the rest from reference TRBV2 and TRBJ1-6 gives the full variable domain: EPEVTQTPSHQVTQMGQEVILRCVPISNHLYFYWYRQILGQKVEFLVSFYNNEISEKSEIFDDQFSVERPDGSNFTLKIRSTKLEDSAMYFCASKGSISSYNSPLHFGNGTRLTVT.

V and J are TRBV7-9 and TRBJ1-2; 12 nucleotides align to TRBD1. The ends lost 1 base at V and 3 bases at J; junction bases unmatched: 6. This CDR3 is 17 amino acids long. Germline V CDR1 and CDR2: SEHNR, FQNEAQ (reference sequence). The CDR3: CASSLEGQGAIDYGYTF. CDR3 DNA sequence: TGTGCCAGCAGCTTAGAGGGACAGGGGGCAATTGACTATGGCTACACCTTC.

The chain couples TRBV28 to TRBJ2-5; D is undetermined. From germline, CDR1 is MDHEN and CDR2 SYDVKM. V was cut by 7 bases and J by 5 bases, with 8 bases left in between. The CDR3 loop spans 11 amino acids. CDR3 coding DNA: TGTGCCAGCACCGACCGCGAGACCCAGTACTTC. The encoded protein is CASTDRETQYF.

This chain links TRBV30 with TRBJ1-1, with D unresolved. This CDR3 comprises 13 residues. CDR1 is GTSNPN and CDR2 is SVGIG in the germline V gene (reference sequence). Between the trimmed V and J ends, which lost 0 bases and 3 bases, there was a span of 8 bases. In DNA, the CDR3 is TGTGCCTGGAGTGTACTTTTTGACACTGAAGCTTTCTTT. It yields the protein CAWSVLFDTEAFF.

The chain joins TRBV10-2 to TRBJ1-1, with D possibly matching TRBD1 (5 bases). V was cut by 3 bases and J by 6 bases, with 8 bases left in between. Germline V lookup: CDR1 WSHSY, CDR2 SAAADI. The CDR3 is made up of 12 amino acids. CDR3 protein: CASSDQGAEAFF. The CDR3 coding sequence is TGCGCCAGCAGTGATCAGGGCGCTGAAGCTTTCTTT.

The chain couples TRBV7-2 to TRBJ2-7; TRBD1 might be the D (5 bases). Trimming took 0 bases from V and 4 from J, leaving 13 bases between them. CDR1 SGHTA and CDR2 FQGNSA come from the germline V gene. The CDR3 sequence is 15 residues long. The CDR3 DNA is TGTGCCAGCAGCTTAGCAAGGGGTACATTTTACGAGCAGTACTTC. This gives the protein CASSLARGTFYEQYF.

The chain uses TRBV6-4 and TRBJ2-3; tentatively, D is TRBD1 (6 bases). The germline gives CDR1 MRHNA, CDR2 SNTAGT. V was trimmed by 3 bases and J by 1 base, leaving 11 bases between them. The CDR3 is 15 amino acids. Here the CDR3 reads CASSEEQGGTDTQYF. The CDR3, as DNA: TGTGCCAGCAGTGAAGAACAGGGCGGCACAGATACGCAGTATTTT.

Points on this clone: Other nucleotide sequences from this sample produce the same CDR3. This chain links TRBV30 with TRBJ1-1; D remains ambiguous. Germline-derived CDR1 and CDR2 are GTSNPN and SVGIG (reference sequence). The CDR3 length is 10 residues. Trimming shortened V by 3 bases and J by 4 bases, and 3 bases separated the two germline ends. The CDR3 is CAWSRTEAFF. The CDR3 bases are TGTGCCTGGAGCCGCACTGAAGCTTTCTTT.

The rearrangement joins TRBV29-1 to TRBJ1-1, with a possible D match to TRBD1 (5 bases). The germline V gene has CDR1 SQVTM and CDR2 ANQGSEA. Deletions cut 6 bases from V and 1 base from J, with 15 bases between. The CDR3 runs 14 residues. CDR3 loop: CSVPPRGENTEAFF. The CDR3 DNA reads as TGCAGCGTCCCACCACGGGGGGAGAACACTGAAGCTTTCTTT.

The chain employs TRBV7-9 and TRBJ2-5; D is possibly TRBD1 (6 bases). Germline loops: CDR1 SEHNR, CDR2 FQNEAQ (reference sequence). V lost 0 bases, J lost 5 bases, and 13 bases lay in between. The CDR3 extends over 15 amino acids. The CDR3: CASSLAPGAAETQYF. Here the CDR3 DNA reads TGTGCCAGCAGCTTAGCCCCAGGGGCGGCCGAGACCCAGTACTTC.

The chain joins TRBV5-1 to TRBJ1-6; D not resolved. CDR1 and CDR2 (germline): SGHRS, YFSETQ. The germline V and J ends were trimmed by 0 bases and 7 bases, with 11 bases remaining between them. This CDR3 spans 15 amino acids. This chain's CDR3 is CASSLDRAGNSPLHF. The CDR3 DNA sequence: TGCGCCAGCAGCTTGGATAGGGCTGGAAATTCACCCCTCCACTTT.

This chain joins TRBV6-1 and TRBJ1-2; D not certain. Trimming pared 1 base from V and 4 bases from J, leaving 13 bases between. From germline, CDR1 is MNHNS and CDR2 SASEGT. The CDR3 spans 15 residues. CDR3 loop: CASSEVRPRAYGYTF. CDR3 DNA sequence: TGTGCCAGCAGTGAAGTCCGACCTCGCGCCTATGGCTACACCTTC.

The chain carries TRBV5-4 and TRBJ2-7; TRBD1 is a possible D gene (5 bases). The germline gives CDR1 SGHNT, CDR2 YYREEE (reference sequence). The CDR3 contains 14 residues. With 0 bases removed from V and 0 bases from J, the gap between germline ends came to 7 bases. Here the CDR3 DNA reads TGTGCCAGCAGCTTGGGGGGCTACTCCTACGAGCAGTACTTC. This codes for CASSLGGYSYEQYF.

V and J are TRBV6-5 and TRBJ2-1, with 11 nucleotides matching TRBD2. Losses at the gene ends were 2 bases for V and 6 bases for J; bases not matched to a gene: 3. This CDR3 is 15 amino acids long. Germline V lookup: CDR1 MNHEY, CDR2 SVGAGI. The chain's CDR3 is CASSYGLAGLNEQFF. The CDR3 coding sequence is TGTGCCAGCAGTTACGGACTAGCGGGCCTCAATGAGCAGTTCTTC.

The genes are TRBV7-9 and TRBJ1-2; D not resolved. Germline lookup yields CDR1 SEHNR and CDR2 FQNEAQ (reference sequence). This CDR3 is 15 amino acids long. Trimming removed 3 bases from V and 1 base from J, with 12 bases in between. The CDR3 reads CASSLTRSVNYGYTF. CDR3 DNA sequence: TGTGCCAGCAGCTTGACCAGGTCCGTTAACTATGGCTACACCTTC.

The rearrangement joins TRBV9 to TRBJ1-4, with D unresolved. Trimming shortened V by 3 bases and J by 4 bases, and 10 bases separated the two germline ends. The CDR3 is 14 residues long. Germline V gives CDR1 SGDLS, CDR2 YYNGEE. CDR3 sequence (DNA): TGTGCCAGCAGCGGGCACACTAATAATGAAAAACTGTTTTTT. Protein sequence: CASSGHTNNEKLFF. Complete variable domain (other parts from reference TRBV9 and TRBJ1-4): DSGVTQTPKHLITATGQRVTLRCSPRSGDLSVYWYQQSLDQGLQFLIQYYNGEERAKGNILERFSAQQFPDLHSELNLSSLELGDSALYFCASSGHTNNEKLFFGSGTQLSVL.